Listed below are T cell receptor beta chains from one sample, sequenced in a study of blood T cell repertoires in COVID-19. The data were produced by immunoSEQ multiplex PCR, yet TCRdb's version contains in-frame clones alone and is incomplete. Of 130,000 to 150,000 clones in the sample, roughly 85% were seen once. The sample consisted of peripheral blood. These receptors were taken from a human donor with acute or convalescent COVID-19. The donor label of this sample is uncertain. Both conserved end residues are part of each CDR3.

v_call cdr3_aa
TRBV2 CASLVGGTLAKNIQYF
TRBV7-9 CASRQLAGDYNEQFF
TRBV7-3 CASSLSGNRVDTQYF
TRBV3-1/TRBV3-2 CASSSYPDTQYF
TRBV28 CASSLFSRTEAFF
TRBV7-2 CASSLFELGGGTEAFF
TRBV19 CASTLGASGNTIYF
TRBV6-5 CASSLLRTVLSYEQYF
TRBV4-2 CASSQGRVGTEAFF
TRBV25-1 CASSELGTANTDTQYF
TRBV6-4 CASSLKTGMDYGYTF
TRBV30 CAWKMLGGQGLLWGYTF
TRBV5-1 CASMEGGSAKNIQYF
TRBV19 CASSIVWTKETQYF
TRBV6-5 CASSYSRDSGANVLTF
TRBV27 CASSFGTGLIKGTQYF
TRBV21-1 CASSKARSGQGIGTGELFF
TRBV19 CASSIETRSNQPQHF
TRBV4-2 CASSQEDRDGTDTQYF
TRBV28 CASRGVMVNEKLFF
TRBV30 CAWSPTARGELFF
TRBV19 CASEPSSVQPTDTQYF
TRBV10-1 CASRPDSTIAGVGETQYF
TRBV7-2 CASRDRVETQYF
TRBV2 CASSLPPTDYNEQFF
TRBV11-3 CASSLGQGSYNEQFF
TRBV19 CASSVRARNTEAFF
TRBV5-6 CASSLGGQGVNQPQHF
TRBV4-3 CASSQDLGTGGEKLFF
TRBV6-5 CASKRLAGAYEQYF
TRBV18 CASTKDRDGYTF
TRBV7-6 CASSHRTGGVDGYTF
TRBV6-2/TRBV6-3 CASSYLSGEGPWPDTQYF
TRBV18 CASSPNYRGNTIYF
TRBV27 CASSTRTGPEKLFF
TRBV19 CASSTGQTLEAFF
TRBV19 CASSMDIGGNDQETQYF
TRBV9 CASSPGHKVNQPQHF
TRBV5-1 CASSLEGQGRYGYTF